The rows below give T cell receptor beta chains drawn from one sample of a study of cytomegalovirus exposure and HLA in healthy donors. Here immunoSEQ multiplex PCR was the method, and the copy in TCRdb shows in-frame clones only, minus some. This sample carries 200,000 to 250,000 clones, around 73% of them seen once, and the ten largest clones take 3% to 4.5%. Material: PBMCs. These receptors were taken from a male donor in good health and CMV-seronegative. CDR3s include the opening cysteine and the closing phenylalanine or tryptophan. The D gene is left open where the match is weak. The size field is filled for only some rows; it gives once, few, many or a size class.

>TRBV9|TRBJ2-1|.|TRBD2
TGTGCCAGCAGCGTAGAACTAGCGGGATACAATGAGCAGTTCTTC
CASSVELAGYNEQFF
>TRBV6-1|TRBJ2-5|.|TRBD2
TGTGCCAGCCAAGCAAGACTAGCGGTAGAGACCCAGTACTTC
CASQARLAVETQYF
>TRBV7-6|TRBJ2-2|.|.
TGTGCCAGCAGCTTACCGACTATGGGGGGATCCACCGGGGAGCTGTTTTTT
CASSLPTMGGSTGELFF
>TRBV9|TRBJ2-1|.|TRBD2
TGTGCCAGCAGCAATTGGACTAGTTCTATTTCCTACAATGAGCAGTTCTTC
CASSNWTSSISYNEQFF
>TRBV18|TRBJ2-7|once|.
TGTGCCAGCTCACCGGGGCTGAGTGACGAGCAGTACTTC
CASSPGLSDEQYF
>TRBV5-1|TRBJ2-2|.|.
TGCGCCAGCAGCTTGGTAGAAGGGGCGTCGAACACCGGGGAGCTGTTTTTT
CASSLVEGASNTGELFF
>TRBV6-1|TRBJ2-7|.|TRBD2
TGTGCCAGCACTGAGGGCGGACTAGCGAAGTCCTACGAGCAGTACTTC
CASTEGGLAKSYEQYF
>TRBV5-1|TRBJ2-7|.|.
TGCGCCAGCAGCTTGGGGCCGCAGGGTGTCGACGAGCAGTACTTC
CASSLGPQGVDEQYF
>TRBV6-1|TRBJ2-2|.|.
TGTGCCAGCAGCGGGCGGGCCGGGGAGCTGTTTTTT
CASSGRAGELFF
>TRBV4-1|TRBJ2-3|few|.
TGCGCCAGCAGCCAGCGGGGAGAGGCCACAGATACGCAGTATTTT
CASSQRGEATDTQYF
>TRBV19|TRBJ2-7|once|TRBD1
TGTGCCAGTAGTATAGGGACAGGACCCCCATACGAGCAGTACTTC
CASSIGTGPPYEQYF
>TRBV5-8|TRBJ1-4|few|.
TGTGCCAGCAAGGTGGGGCACATTAATGAAAAACTGTTTTTT
CASKVGHINEKLFF
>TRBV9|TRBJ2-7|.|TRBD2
TGCGCCAGCAGCGTAGTAAACGGGAGGGAGCAGTACTTC
CASSVVNGREQYF
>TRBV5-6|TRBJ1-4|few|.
TGTGCCAGCAGCTCCGGACAGACTAATGAAAAACTGTTTTTT
CASSSGQTNEKLFF
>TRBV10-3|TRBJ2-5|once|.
TGTGCCATCAGTGAGTCGGGCGCTTCAGAGACCCAGTACTTC
CAISESGASETQYF
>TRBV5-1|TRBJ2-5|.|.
TGCGCCAGCAGCTCCCGCGGGTGGGAGAGGGAGACCCAGTACTTC
CASSSRGWERETQYF
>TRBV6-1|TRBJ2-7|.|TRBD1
TGTGCCAGCAGTGAATCAACCACAGGGGGTTACGAGCAGTACTTC
CASSESTTGGYEQYF
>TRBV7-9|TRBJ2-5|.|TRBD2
TGTGCCAGCAGCCGGACTAGCGGGAGTTCGAGTGAGCAGTACTTC
CASSRTSGSSSEQYF
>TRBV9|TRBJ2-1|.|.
TGTGCCAGCAGCGTTCAGGACGGGGTAAATGAGCAGTTCTTC
CASSVQDGVNEQFF
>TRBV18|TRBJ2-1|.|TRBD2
TGTGCCAGCTCACCCGGGACTAGTGTCTATGAGCAGTTCTTC
CASSPGTSVYEQFF
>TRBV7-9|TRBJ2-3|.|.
TGTGCCAGCAGCTTGATCGGTGCAGATACGCAGTATTTT
CASSLIGADTQYF
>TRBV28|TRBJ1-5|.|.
TGTGCCAGCGTCGGACAGTCTATATCATGGCCCCAGCATTTT
CASVGQSISWPQHF
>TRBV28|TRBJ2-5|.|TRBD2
TGTGCCAGCAGTAGACCCGGGACTAGCGGTCAAGAGACCCAGTACTTC
CASSRPGTSGQETQYF
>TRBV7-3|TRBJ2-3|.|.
TGTGCCAGCAGCTTAGCGGGAAGCACAGATACGCAGTATTTT
CASSLAGSTDTQYF
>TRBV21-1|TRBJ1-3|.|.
TGTGCCAGCCACCGGGGGGTAACAGGAAACACCATATATTTT
CASHRGVTGNTIYF
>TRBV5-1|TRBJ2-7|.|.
TGCGCCAGCAGCTTGGGTGGGAGCCCTTACGAGCAGTACTTC
CASSLGGSPYEQYF
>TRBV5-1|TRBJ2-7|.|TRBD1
TGCGCCAGCAGCTTTCTAGGGACAGAGAACTACGAGCAGTACTTC
CASSFLGTENYEQYF
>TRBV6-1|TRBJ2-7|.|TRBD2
TGTGCCAGTGGTGGCGGGAGGGTGTACGAGCAGTACTTC
CASGGGRVYEQYF
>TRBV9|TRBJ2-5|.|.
TGTGCCAGCAGCGTATTATCAGGGACCCAGTACTTC
CASSVLSGTQYF
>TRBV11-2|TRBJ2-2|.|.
TGTGCCAGCAGCCACATGGCCGGAGAGAACACCGGGGAGCTGTTTTTT
CASSHMAGENTGELFF
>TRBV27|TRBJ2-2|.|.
TGTGCCAGCAGTTTGTCCGGTTTTTCGAACACCGGGGAGCTGTTTTTT
CASSLSGFSNTGELFF
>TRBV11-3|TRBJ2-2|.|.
TGTGCCAGCAGCCCTAGCGCCCAAACCGGGGAGCTGTTTTTT
CASSPSAQTGELFF
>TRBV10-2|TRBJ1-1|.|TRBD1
TGCGCCAGCAGTGATCAGGGGGAGAACACTGAAGCTTTCTTT
CASSDQGENTEAFF
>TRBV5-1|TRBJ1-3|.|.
TGCGCCAGCAGCGAGTCAACTGGAAACACCATATATTTT
CASSESTGNTIYF
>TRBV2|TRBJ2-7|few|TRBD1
TGTGCCAGCCAGGGGGCCTACGAGCAGTACTTC
CASQGAYEQYF
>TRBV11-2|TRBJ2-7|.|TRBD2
TGTGCCAGCAGCGCAGGACTAGCGGGAGTCGAGCAGTACTTC
CASSAGLAGVEQYF
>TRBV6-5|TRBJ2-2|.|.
TGTGCCAGCACTCTAGGCACCGGGGAGCTGTTTTTT
CASTLGTGELFF
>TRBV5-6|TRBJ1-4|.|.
TGTGCCAGCAGCCGCGCGGGCGGGGCTCGCGGGGAAAAACTGTTTTTT
CASSRAGGARGEKLFF
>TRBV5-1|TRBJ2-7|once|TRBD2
TGCGCCAGCAGATTGGAACTAGCGGGAGGACCCTCCTACGAGCAGTACTTC
CASRLELAGGPSYEQYF
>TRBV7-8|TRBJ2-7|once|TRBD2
TGTGCCAGCAGCTTGGATTCTAGCGGGAGCTACTCCTACGAGCAGTACTTC
CASSLDSSGSYSYEQYF
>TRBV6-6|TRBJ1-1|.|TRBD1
TGTGCCAGCAGTACCATCCGAGGACAGGGTATAACTGAAGCTTTCTTT
CASSTIRGQGITEAFF